This paragraph covers one T cell receptor (beta chain) sequence. This clone appeared many times. The clone's antigen remains unknown. Base-call qualities are not available, and no considerably larger clone is one nucleotide away. TCRbeta repertoires were sequenced from genomic DNA with the immunoSEQ hsTCRB assay version 4 in survey mode. Genomic DNA was diluted to around 9.4 ng/uL, and up to roughly 1 ug per sample was used for TCRbeta sequencing. On the authors' methods: ImmunoSeq Analyzer 3.0 was used for analysis of TCRbeta data, and diversity was computed on productive nucleotide rearrangements. Lower-bound TCR diversity was estimated with the improved Chao index, and clonality with the Gini coefficient using the Immunarch R package. Nucleotide rearrangements that differed but encoded the same CDR3beta amino acid sequence were counted as separate clonotypes. TCRbeta sequences significantly enriched in antigen-responding cells relative to anti-CD3/anti-CD28-activated cells were identified by differential abundance analysis. TCRs were clustered by predicted peptide-MHC specificity with GLIPH2, both within individual participants and across merged participant data sets. Sourced from immuneACCESS, this table was stored by TCRdb with only in-frame sequences that have V and J called. A share of the clones is absent; for the studies checked, an unresolved V gene accounts for under half, and the remainder has no known explanation. That table is the source of V, J and clone size, and D and trimming were worked out from the DNA. Within this sample are around 48,000 clones, with about 81% of them counted one time only. Of the sample, about 3% is held by the ten largest clones.

In light of the paper, this sample's treatment or condition label describes: suppressive antiretroviral therapy. Lysates of CMV-infected fibroblasts were used at about 10 ug/mL for cell stimulation. Memory populations depleted of antigen-responding cells were obtained by sorting nonresponding CD40L-negative CD69-negative CD45RO-high memory CD4+ T cells. Participants were HIV-1-infected adults who started suppressive ART during chronic infection. For at least 4 years, the participants' plasma HIV-1 RNA had been undetectable, below 50 copies/mL. To be included, participants needed a CD4+ T cell count above 400 cells/uL and a positive CMV serology. Before stimulation, PBMCs were isolated using density centrifugation and depleted of CD8+ T cells. CD8-depleted PBMCs were stimulated for around 20 hours with anti-CD28/CD49d costimulation, CD40-blocking antibody and enfuvirtide to prevent new infections. Cell sorting was performed on a Beckman Coulter MoFlo Legacy or XDP sorter, and dead cells were excluded with propidium iodide. Genomic DNA was extracted with the QIAamp DNA Mini Kit for samples above one million cells, otherwise with the Quick-DNA Microprep Kit.

The CDR3 covers 13 residues, taking in both the cysteine and the phenylalanine. The DNA shown is the 39-base CDR3, in frame from base 1. V was cut back by 3 bases and J by 8 bases, leaving a gap of 13 bases between them. The germline V gene provides CDR1 SGHDN and CDR2 FVKESK. The sample is drawn from a study of persistence of HIV-infected CD4 T cells (dated by TCRdb to 2018 to 2020). Describing the broader study: The study isolated CMV- and HIV-1 Gag-responding CD4+ T cells from ART-treated individuals to examine antigen-driven clonal expansion of HIV-1-infected cells. The median time the participants had spent on suppressive ART was approximately eight years. Apart from a couple of participants who underwent leukapheresis at a single time point, peripheral blood samples of up to 180 mL were collected from participants at multiple time points. The clonality of all cells in each sorted population was assessed by TCRbeta sequencing, whereas the clonality of infected cells was assessed by proviral sequencing. For the TCR cluster analysis across participants, 8 or 9 participants were included for CMV and more than five participants for Gag. The investigation overall reported the following: TCR oligoclonality correlated with proviral oligoclonality within the same sorted populations. Significantly lower TCRbeta richness was observed in CMV- and Gag-responding cells than in anti-CD3/anti-CD28-responding cells, and higher oligoclonality was observed in CMV-responding cells than in CD3/CD28-stimulated and Gag-responding cells. Restriction of bulk TCR analyses to the rare CMV-responding cells that actually carried HIV-1 proviruses was not possible. Few individuals were included in the study, and only a limited range of antigens was tested. Degenerate expanded CDR3beta sequences were enriched in antigen-responding cells, suggesting convergent selection of CD4+ responses to CMV and Gag.

The chain is assembled from TRBV14 and TRBJ1-1, and possibly TRBD1, on 6 matching bases. Sequenced material: CD4+ T cells sorted from PBMCs after approximately 19-hour stimulation, taken from a patient who received antiretroviral therapy. The cell subset or site label of this sample denotes: CD40L-CD69- CD45RO-high memory CD4 T cells not responding to CMV lysate. The origin of this receptor is an adult man with HIV who was CMV-seropositive. The CDR3 region reads CASSHLQGTEAFF. The DNA sequence is given as TGTGCCAGCAGCCACCTACAGGGCACCGAAGCTTTCTTT.